Listed below are T cell receptor beta chains from one sample, sequenced in a study of blood T cell repertoires in COVID-19. Measured with immunoSEQ multiplex PCR; TCRdb has only the in-frame clones, and not every one. The sample consists of roughly 220,000 clones, about four fifths of them appearing once. Input material: peripheral blood. These receptors were taken from a woman in her thirties who had recovered from COVID-19. CDR3s include the opening cysteine and the closing phenylalanine or tryptophan. The D gene is left open where the match is weak. Only some rows state a clone size, as once, few, many or a class for expanded clones.

d_call: -
clone_size: -
v_call: TRBV9
j_call: TRBJ2-6
cdr3_nt: TGTGCCAGCAGCTTTAGCGGCTCTGGGGCCAACGTCCTGACTTTC
cdr3_aa: CASSFSGSGANVLTF

d_call: -
clone_size: once
v_call: TRBV10-3
j_call: TRBJ1-6
cdr3_nt: TGTGCCATCAGTGAGCCCTCGGGATCCTATAATTCACCCCTCCACTTT
cdr3_aa: CAISEPSGSYNSPLHF

d_call: TRBD2
clone_size: -
v_call: TRBV28
j_call: TRBJ2-1
cdr3_nt: TGTGCCAGCAGTTCCCCTGGACTAGCGGGAGTCAATGAGCAGTTCTTC
cdr3_aa: CASSSPGLAGVNEQFF

d_call: -
clone_size: -
v_call: TRBV10-1
j_call: TRBJ1-1
cdr3_nt: TGCGCCAGTAGAGGATACACTGAAGCTTTCTTT
cdr3_aa: CASRGYTEAFF

d_call: -
clone_size: -
v_call: TRBV27
j_call: TRBJ2-3
cdr3_nt: TGTGCCAGCTCGAGTTTAGGAACGGAGAGCACAGATACGCAGTATTTT
cdr3_aa: CASSSLGTESTDTQYF

d_call: TRBD2
clone_size: -
v_call: TRBV7-3
j_call: TRBJ2-4
cdr3_nt: TGTGCCAGCAGCTTAATCCCCCTACTAGCGGGAGACCGCAGAAACATTCAGTACTTC
cdr3_aa: CASSLIPLLAGDRRNIQYF

d_call: TRBD2
clone_size: -
v_call: TRBV6-6
j_call: TRBJ2-7
cdr3_nt: TGTGCCAGCAGCCTCAGCGGGAGCTACGAGCAGTACTTC
cdr3_aa: CASSLSGSYEQYF

d_call: -
clone_size: -
v_call: TRBV5-1
j_call: TRBJ1-6
cdr3_nt: TGCGCCAGCAGCCACGGACAAGGTGGTTCACCCCTCCACTTT
cdr3_aa: CASSHGQGGSPLHF

d_call: TRBD2
clone_size: -
v_call: TRBV9
j_call: TRBJ2-1
cdr3_nt: TGTGCCAGCAGCGTTACCGGGACTAGCGGGAGAACGAATGAGCAGTTCTTC
cdr3_aa: CASSVTGTSGRTNEQFF

d_call: TRBD1
clone_size: once
v_call: TRBV11-3
j_call: TRBJ2-3
cdr3_nt: TGTGCCAGCAGCTCCAGACAGGGCAAAGATACGCAGTATTTT
cdr3_aa: CASSSRQGKDTQYF

d_call: -
clone_size: -
v_call: TRBV7-3
j_call: TRBJ2-1
cdr3_nt: TGTGCCAGCAACCCGGGACAGCGGGCCAATGAGCAGTTCTTC
cdr3_aa: CASNPGQRANEQFF

d_call: TRBD2
clone_size: -
v_call: TRBV13
j_call: TRBJ2-1
cdr3_nt: TGTGCCAGCAGCTTAGGCGGGCTAGCGGGAGTGGATGAGCAGTTCTTC
cdr3_aa: CASSLGGLAGVDEQFF

d_call: TRBD1
clone_size: many
v_call: TRBV19
j_call: TRBJ1-2
cdr3_nt: TGTGCCAGTAGGGGAGGACAGGGGGGATCGGATGGCTACACCTTC
cdr3_aa: CASRGGQGGSDGYTF

d_call: TRBD2
clone_size: -
v_call: TRBV7-3
j_call: TRBJ2-3
cdr3_nt: TGTGCCAGCAGCCTAAGGAGCGGGACTAGCACAGATACGCAGTATTTT
cdr3_aa: CASSLRSGTSTDTQYF

d_call: -
clone_size: -
v_call: TRBV28
j_call: TRBJ1-2
cdr3_nt: TGTGCCAGCAGCCTATCCGAGGGGGTTAACTATGGCTACACCTTC
cdr3_aa: CASSLSEGVNYGYTF

d_call: TRBD1
clone_size: once
v_call: TRBV5-1
j_call: TRBJ1-2
cdr3_nt: TGCGCCAGCAGCCCGGGGACAGGGGCGGACGGTGGCTACACCTTC
cdr3_aa: CASSPGTGADGGYTF

d_call: -
clone_size: -
v_call: TRBV24-1
j_call: TRBJ1-2
cdr3_nt: TGTGCCACCAGTGATTCGGGATCTTATGGCTACACCTTC
cdr3_aa: CATSDSGSYGYTF

d_call: -
clone_size: -
v_call: TRBV29-1
j_call: TRBJ1-1
cdr3_nt: TGCAGCGTTGCCCGGGGGACGAACACTGAAGCTTTCTTT
cdr3_aa: CSVARGTNTEAFF

d_call: TRBD2
clone_size: -
v_call: TRBV4-1
j_call: TRBJ2-3
cdr3_nt: TGCGCCAGCAGCCGCCGACCTAGCGGGAGTGCAGATACGCAGTATTTT
cdr3_aa: CASSRRPSGSADTQYF

d_call: TRBD1
clone_size: many
v_call: TRBV10-3
j_call: TRBJ2-7
cdr3_nt: TGTGCCATCAGTGACAGGGGGTCCTACGAGCAGTACTTC
cdr3_aa: CAISDRGSYEQYF

d_call: -
clone_size: -
v_call: TRBV5-1
j_call: TRBJ2-5
cdr3_nt: TGCGCCAGCAGCGCTGACTCCGTCCAAGAGACCCAGTACTTC
cdr3_aa: CASSADSVQETQYF

d_call: -
clone_size: -
v_call: TRBV28
j_call: TRBJ1-4
cdr3_nt: TGTGCCACCATAGGGGGGGCGACGGGAACTAATGAAAAACTGTTTTTT
cdr3_aa: CATIGGATGTNEKLFF

d_call: -
clone_size: few
v_call: TRBV28
j_call: TRBJ1-5
cdr3_nt: TGTGCCAGCAGGATCATTAGCCAGCCCCAGCATTTT
cdr3_aa: CASRIISQPQHF

d_call: TRBD1
clone_size: -
v_call: TRBV2
j_call: TRBJ2-7
cdr3_nt: TGTGCCAGCAGCACGACAGGGGCCAAGCAGTACTTC
cdr3_aa: CASSTTGAKQYF

d_call: TRBD2
clone_size: -
v_call: TRBV19
j_call: TRBJ2-1
cdr3_nt: TGTGCCAGTAGTATAGATCGGGGAGGGGAATTGGAGCAGTTCTTC
cdr3_aa: CASSIDRGGELEQFF

d_call: TRBD2
clone_size: -
v_call: TRBV2
j_call: TRBJ2-7
cdr3_nt: TGTGCCAGCAGTGAAGGGGGTCTAGCGGGAGCTTACGAGCAGTACTTC
cdr3_aa: CASSEGGLAGAYEQYF

d_call: TRBD1
clone_size: few
v_call: TRBV27
j_call: TRBJ1-5
cdr3_nt: TGTGCCAGCAGTCTCTCGGGGACAGGCAATCAGCCCCAGCATTTT
cdr3_aa: CASSLSGTGNQPQHF

d_call: -
clone_size: -
v_call: TRBV10-3
j_call: TRBJ1-1
cdr3_nt: TGTGCCATCAGCCCCTCGACAGGCCCTGAAGCTTTCTTT
cdr3_aa: CAISPSTGPEAFF

d_call: -
clone_size: -
v_call: TRBV11-3
j_call: TRBJ2-3
cdr3_nt: TGTGCCAGCAGCTTGACAGCAGATACGCAGTATTTT
cdr3_aa: CASSLTADTQYF